This T cell receptor (beta chain) was profiled in a study of T cell changes during pregnancy in multiple sclerosis. V shed 7 bases and J 4 bases; nucleotides not matched to a gene: 9. The germline CDR1 and CDR2 sequences are LNHDA and SQIVND (reference sequence). This CDR3 has 14 residues. Profiling relied on immunoSEQ multiplex PCR, and the TCRdb table lists in-frame clones only, not all of them. The sample lists about 43,000 clones; roughly 88% were seen once. The rearrangement joins TRBV19 to TRBJ1-2; 7 bases agree with TRBD1. The sequencing used peripheral blood, collected in the first trimester of pregnancy. This clonotype was sampled from a female donor in good health, enrolled as a control in a pregnancy study. This chain's CDR3 is CASTSRRDSYGYTF. As DNA, the CDR3 is TGTGCCAGTACCAGTCGCCGGGACAGCTATGGCTACACCTTC.